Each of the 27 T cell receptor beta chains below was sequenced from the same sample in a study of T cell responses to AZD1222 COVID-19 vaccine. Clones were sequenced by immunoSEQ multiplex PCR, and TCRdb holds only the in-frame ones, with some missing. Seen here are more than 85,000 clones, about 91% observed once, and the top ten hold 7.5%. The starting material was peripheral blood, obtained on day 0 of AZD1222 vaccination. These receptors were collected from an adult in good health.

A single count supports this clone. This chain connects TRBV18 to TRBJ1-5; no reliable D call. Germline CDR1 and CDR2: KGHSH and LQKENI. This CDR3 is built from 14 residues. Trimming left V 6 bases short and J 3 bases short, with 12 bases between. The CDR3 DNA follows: TGTGCCAGCTCCAACCACACAGACAATCAGCCCCAGCATTTT. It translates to CASSNHTDNQPQHF.

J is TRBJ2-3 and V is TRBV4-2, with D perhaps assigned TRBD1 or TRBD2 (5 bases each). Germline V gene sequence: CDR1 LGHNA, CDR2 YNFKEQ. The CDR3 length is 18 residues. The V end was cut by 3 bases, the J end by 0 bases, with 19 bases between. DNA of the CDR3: TGTGCCAGCAGCCATCCAGGGCCGGGGAGAGGTAGCACAGATACGCAGTATTTT. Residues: CASSHPGPGRGSTDTQYF.

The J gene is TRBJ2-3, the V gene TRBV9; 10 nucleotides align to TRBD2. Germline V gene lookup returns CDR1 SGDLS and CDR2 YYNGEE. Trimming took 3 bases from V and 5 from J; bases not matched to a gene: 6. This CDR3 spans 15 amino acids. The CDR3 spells CASSDQRGGVDTQYF. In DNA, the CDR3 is TGTGCCAGCAGCGACCAGCGGGGGGGAGTAGATACGCAGTATTTT.

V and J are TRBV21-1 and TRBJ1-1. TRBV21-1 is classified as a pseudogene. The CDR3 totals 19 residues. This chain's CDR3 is CASSKAQPPQGLKLTEAFF. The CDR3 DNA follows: TGTGCCAGCAGCAAAGCACAACCCCCCCAAGGGTTGAAGCTCACTGAAGCTTTCTTT.

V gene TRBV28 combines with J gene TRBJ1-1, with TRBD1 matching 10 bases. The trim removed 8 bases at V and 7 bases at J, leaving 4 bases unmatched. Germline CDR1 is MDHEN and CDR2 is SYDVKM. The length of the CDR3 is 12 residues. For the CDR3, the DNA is TGTGCCAGCGTCGACAGGGGGCTTGAAGCTTTCTTT. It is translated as CASVDRGLEAFF.

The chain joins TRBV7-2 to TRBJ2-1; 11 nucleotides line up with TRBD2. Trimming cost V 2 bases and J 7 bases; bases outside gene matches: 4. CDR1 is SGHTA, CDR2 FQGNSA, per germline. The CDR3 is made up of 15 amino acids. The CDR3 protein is CASSLSLAGGNEQFF. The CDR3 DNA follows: TGTGCCAGCAGCTTATCGCTAGCGGGGGGAAATGAGCAGTTCTTC.

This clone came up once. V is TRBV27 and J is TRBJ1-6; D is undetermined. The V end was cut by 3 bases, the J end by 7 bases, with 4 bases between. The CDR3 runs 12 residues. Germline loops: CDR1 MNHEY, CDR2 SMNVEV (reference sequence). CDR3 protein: CASSFRNSPLHF. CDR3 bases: TGTGCCAGCAGTTTCCGCAATTCACCCCTCCACTTT.

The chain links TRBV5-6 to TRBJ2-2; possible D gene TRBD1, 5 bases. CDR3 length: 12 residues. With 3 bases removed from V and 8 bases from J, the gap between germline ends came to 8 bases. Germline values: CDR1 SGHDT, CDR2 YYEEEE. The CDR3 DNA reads TGTGCCAGCAGCTGGGGCACGGGGGAGCTGTTTTTT. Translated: CASSWGTGELFF.

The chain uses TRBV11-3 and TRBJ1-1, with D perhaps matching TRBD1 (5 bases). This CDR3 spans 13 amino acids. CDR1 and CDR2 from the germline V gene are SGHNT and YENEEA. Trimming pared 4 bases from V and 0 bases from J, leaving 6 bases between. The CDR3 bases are TGTGCCAGCAGCTACAGGATGAACACTGAAGCTTTCTTT. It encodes CASSYRMNTEAFF.

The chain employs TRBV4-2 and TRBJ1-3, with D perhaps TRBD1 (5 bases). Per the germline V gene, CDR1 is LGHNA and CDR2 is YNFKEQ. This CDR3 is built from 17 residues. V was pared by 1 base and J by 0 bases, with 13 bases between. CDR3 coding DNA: TGTGCCAGCAGCCAAGTCCTGAACAGGCCCTCTGGAAACACCATATATTTT. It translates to CASSQVLNRPSGNTIYF.

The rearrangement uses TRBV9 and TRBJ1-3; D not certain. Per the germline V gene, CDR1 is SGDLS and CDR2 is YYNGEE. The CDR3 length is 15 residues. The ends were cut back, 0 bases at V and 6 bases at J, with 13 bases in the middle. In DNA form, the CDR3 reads TGTGCCAGCAGCGTAGATTCCAAAATGGAAAACACCATATATTTT. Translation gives CASSVDSKMENTIYF.

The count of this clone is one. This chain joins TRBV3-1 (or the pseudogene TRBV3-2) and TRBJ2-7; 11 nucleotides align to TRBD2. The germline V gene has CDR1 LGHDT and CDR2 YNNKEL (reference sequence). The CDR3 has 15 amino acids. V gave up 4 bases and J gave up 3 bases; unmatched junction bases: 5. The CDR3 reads CASSRGTSGRYEQYF. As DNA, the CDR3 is TGTGCCAGCAGCCGTGGGACTAGCGGTCGCTACGAGCAGTACTTC.

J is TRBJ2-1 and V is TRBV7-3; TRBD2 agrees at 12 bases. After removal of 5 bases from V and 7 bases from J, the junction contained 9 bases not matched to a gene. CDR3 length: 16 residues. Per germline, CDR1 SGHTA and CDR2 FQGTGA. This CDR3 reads CASSTDRTSGTNEQFF. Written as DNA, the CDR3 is TGTGCCAGCAGCACAGACCGGACTAGCGGGACGAATGAGCAGTTCTTC.

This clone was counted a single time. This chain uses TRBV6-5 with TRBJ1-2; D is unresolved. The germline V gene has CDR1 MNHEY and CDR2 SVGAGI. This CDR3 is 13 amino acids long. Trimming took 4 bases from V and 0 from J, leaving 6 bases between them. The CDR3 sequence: CASSLEANYGYTF. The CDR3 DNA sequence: TGTGCCAGCAGTTTAGAGGCTAACTATGGCTACACCTTC.

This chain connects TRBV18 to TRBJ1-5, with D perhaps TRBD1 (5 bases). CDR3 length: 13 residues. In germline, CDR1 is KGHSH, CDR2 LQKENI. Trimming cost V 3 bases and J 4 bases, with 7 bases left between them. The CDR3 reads CASSPGGNQPQHF. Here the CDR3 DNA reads TGTGCCAGCTCACCGGGGGGTAATCAGCCCCAGCATTTT. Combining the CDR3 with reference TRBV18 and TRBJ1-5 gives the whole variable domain NAGVMQNPRHLVRRRGQEARLRCSPMKGHSHVYWYRQLPEEGLKFMVYLQKENIIDESGMPKERFSAEFPKEGPSILRIQQVVRGDSAAYFCASSPGGNQPQHFGDGTRLSIL.

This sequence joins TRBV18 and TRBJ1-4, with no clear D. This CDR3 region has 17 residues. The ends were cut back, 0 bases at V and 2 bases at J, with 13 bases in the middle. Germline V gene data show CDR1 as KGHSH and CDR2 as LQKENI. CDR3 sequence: CASSPPLGGSTNEKLFF. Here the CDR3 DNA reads TGTGCCAGCTCACCACCCCTAGGAGGGTCGACTAATGAAAAACTGTTTTTT.

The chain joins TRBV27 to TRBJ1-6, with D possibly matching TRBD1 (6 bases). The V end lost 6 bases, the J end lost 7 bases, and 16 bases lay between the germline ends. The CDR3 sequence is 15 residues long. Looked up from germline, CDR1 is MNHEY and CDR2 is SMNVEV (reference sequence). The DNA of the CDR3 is TGTGCCAGCAGCACTGAACAGGGATACAATTCACCCCTCCACTTT. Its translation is CASSTEQGYNSPLHF.

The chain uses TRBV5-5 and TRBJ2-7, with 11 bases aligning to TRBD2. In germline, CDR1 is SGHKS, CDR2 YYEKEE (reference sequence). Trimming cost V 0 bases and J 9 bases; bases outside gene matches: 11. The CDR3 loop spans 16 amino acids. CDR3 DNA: TGTGCCAGCAGCTTGGTCGAACTAGCGGGAGTCTTCGGGCAGTACTTC. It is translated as CASSLVELAGVFGQYF.

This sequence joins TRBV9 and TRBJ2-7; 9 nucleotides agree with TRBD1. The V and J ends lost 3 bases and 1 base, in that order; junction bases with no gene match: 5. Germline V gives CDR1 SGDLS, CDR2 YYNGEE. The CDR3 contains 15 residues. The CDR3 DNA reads TGTGCCAGCAGCGACCCAGGGACAGGGTCCTACGAGCAGTACTTC. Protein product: CASSDPGTGSYEQYF.

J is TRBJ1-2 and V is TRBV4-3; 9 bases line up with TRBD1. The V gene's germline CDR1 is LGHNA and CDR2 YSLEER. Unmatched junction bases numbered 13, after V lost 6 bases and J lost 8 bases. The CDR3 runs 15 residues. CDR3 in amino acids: CASSYRQGVVEGYTF. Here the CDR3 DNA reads TGCGCCAGCAGTTATAGACAGGGGGTGGTCGAGGGCTACACCTTC.

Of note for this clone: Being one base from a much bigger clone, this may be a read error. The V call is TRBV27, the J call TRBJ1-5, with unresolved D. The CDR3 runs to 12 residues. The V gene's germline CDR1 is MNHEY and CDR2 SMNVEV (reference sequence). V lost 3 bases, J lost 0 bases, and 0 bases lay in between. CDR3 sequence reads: CASSFSNQPQHF. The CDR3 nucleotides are TGTGCCAGCAGTTTTAGCAATCAGCCCCAGCATTTT.

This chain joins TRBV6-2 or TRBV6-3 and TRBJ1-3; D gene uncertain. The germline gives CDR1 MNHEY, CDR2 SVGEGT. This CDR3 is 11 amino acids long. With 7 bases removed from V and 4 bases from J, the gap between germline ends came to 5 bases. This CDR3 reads CASTPGNTIYF. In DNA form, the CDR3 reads TGTGCCAGCACCCCCGGAAACACCATATATTTT.

In nucleotides, the CDR3 is TGTGCCACTTCGAACCGGGACAACAACTACGAGCAGTACTTC. Translation: CATSNRDNNYEQYF. The gene calls are TRBV5-4 and TRBJ2-7; D might be TRBD1 (6 bases). The CDR3 spans 14 residues. Trimming took 9 bases from V and 3 from J, leaving 19 bases between them. The V gene's germline CDR1 is SGHNT and CDR2 YYREEE (reference sequence). Filled out from reference TRBV5-4 and TRBJ2-7, the complete variable domain reads ETGVTQSPTHLIKTRGQQVTLRCSSQSGHNTVSWYQQALGQGPQFIFQYYREEENGRGNFPPRFSGLQFPNYSSELNVNALELDDSALYLCATSNRDNNYEQYFGPGTRLTVT.

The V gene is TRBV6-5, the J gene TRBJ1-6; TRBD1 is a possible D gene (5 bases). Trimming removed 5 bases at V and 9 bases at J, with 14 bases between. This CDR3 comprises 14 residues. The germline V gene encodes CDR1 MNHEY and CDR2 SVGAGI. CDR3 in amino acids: CASSRQGFTSPLHF. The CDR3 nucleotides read TGTGCCAGCAGTCGGCAGGGATTTACTTCACCCCTCCACTTT.

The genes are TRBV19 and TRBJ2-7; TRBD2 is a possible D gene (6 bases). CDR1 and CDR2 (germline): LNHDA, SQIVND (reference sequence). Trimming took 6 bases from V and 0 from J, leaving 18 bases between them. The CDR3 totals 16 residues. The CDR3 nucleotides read TGTGCCAGTAGGGTAACTCGGGACTCCAACTCCTACGAGCAGTACTTC. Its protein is CASRVTRDSNSYEQYF.

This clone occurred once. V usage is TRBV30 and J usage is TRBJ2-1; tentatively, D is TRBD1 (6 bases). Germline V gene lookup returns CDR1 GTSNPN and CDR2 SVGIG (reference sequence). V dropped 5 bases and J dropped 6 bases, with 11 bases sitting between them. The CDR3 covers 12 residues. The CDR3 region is CAWGGAINEQFF. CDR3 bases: TGTGCCTGGGGGGGCGCGATCAATGAGCAGTTCTTC.

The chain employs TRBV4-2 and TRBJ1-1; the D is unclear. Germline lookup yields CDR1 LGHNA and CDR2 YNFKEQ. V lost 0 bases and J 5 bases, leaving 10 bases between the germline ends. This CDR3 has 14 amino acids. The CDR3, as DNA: TGTGCCAGCAGCCAAGAGCATACGGGGACTGAAGCTTTCTTT. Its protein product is CASSQEHTGTEAFF.